This entry features one T cell receptor beta chain sequence. What it binds is unknown. The data belong to a study of CD8+ T cells in alopecia areata. Turning to the study itself: For the treated group, dosing was oral tofacitinib at 5 to 10 mg twice daily. The duration of tofacitinib was 6 to 18 months, with 6 months off drug afterward. Study-level results: Patients showed less clear TCR sequence sharing than mice, possibly partly because of HLA diversity.

cDNA serving as the sequencing template came from extracted, reverse transcribed RNA. Profiled with immunoSEQ multiplex PCR; TCRdb holds only in-frame clones, not every one. The table shows 200,000 to 250,000 clones, with under 80% occurring only once. Cell sorting was applied to PBMCs, and CD4+ and CD8+ T cells were collected. V dropped 3 bases and J dropped 0 bases, with 10 bases sitting between them. The CDR3 length is 15 residues. Germline V lookup: CDR1 SGHTA, CDR2 FQGNSA. The TCR comes from a human donor with alopecia areata. V usage is TRBV7-2 and J usage is TRBJ2-3; D unresolved. This specimen consisted of CD4+ T cells sorted from blood, obtained at week 0. CDR3 sequence reads: CASSLFGSSTDTQYF. The DNA of the CDR3 is TGTGCCAGCAGCTTGTTCGGGTCTAGCACAGATACGCAGTATTTT. The full variable domain, completed using reference TRBV7-2 and TRBJ2-3, is GAGVSQSPSNKVTEKGKDVELRCDPISGHTALYWYRQSLGQGLEFLIYFQGNSAPDKSGLPSDRFSAERTGGSVSTLTIQRTQQEDSAVYLCASSLFGSSTDTQYFGPGTRLTVL.